Each of the 8 T cell receptor beta chains below was sequenced from the same sample in a study of T-cell memory formation after mild COVID-19. TCRdb itself ran the 5' RACE reads through MiXCR, one entry per CDR3 protein. The sample records fewer than 650,000 distinct CDR3 sequences, 20% to 25% being singletons. Sample: PBMCs or a T cell subset sorted from them (not recorded which). All receptors come from an adult woman who had mild COVID-19 (a few samples of this study predate the infection). Cell type and time point are not known.

This clonotype showed up just a few times. The chain links TRBV20-1 to TRBJ2-3; 9 nucleotides match TRBD2. Losses at the gene ends were 5 bases for V and 2 bases for J; bases not matched to a gene: 11. The CDR3 is 16 residues long. Per germline, CDR1 DFQATT and CDR2 SNEGSKA (reference sequence). CDR3 protein: CSASKDSGGYTDTQYF. In nucleotides, the CDR3 is TGCAGTGCTTCGAAGGATAGCGGGGGATACACAGATACGCAGTATTTT.

The chain uses TRBV20-1 and TRBJ1-1; no reliable D call. The V gene's germline CDR1 is DFQATT and CDR2 SNEGSKA (reference sequence). The CDR3 runs 15 residues. The V end was cut by 5 bases, the J end by 5 bases, with 21 bases between. The chain's CDR3 is CSAEAGEARGTEAFF. DNA of the CDR3: TGCAGTGCTGAGGCCGGGGAGGCCCGGGGAACTGAAGCTTTCTTT.

This clonotype has a count of ten or more. V is TRBV27 and J is TRBJ2-5; 9 bases line up with TRBD2. CDR3 length: 16 amino acids. Germline values: CDR1 MNHEY, CDR2 SMNVEV (reference sequence). J gave up 1 base and V 0 bases, and 3 bases lay outside the gene matches. The CDR3 sequence is CASSLSPAGGQETQYF. CDR3 bases: TGTGCCAGCAGTTTATCACCAGCGGGGGGCCAAGAGACCCAGTACTTC.

This clonotype was counted only a few times. The J gene is TRBJ2-1, the V gene TRBV6-5; D gene ambiguous. Germline CDR1 is MNHEY and CDR2 is SVGAGI. CDR3 size: 12 residues. V was cut by 5 bases and J by 9 bases, with 11 bases left in between. The CDR3 nucleotides read TGTGCCAGCAGTACGGGTGGTTCTGAGCAGTTCTTC. It codes for CASSTGGSEQFF.

This clonotype was observed a few times. J is TRBJ1-4 and V is TRBV4-1; D is unclear. CDR1 is MGHRA, CDR2 YSYEKL, per germline. CDR3 length: 16 amino acids. V was pared by 1 base and J by 4 bases, with 13 bases between. The CDR3 reads CASSQGMGRSNEKLFF. The CDR3 DNA reads as TGCGCCAGCAGCCAAGGGATGGGCCGGAGTAATGAAAAACTGTTTTTT.

This clonotype has a handful of counts. This chain joins TRBV6-4 and TRBJ2-4; 8 nucleotides align to TRBD2. The CDR3 loop spans 17 amino acids. Germline CDR1 MRHNA, CDR2 SNTAGT. V was clipped by 2 bases and J by 2 bases; unmatched bases: 8. CDR3 loop: CASSDEISGMSKNIQYF. The CDR3 nucleotides are TGTGCCAGCAGTGACGAGATTAGCGGGATGTCCAAAAACATTCAGTACTTC.

This clonotype was found once. This chain uses TRBV4-1 with TRBJ2-7; 7 positions match TRBD1. V gave up 3 bases and J gave up 7 bases; unmatched junction bases: 12. CDR3 length: 15 amino acids. CDR1 is MGHRA and CDR2 is YSYEKL in the germline V gene. The CDR3 region is CASSQVGQIGREQYF. DNA of the CDR3: TGCGCCAGCAGCCAGGTGGGACAGATTGGACGGGAGCAGTACTTC.

This clonotype was detected a few times. The chain links TRBV29-1 to TRBJ2-7; TRBD2 matches at 7 bases. The junction had 9 bases not matched to a gene; V was cut back by 4 bases and J by 0 bases. The germline gives CDR1 SQVTM, CDR2 ANQGSEA. The CDR3 is 15 residues long. CDR3 nucleotide sequence: TGCAGCGTTGGGCTAGCGGACCCTAGCTCCTACGAGCAGTACTTC. Protein: CSVGLADPSSYEQYF.